Sequencing of this TCR beta chain was carried out in a study of naive and memory T cell subsets. Findings and caveats of the study: The RNA method is potentially sensitive to activation and differentiation changes.

Ligated cDNA underwent four rounds of PCR with nested alpha and beta constant region primers and SP2. Alpha and beta constant region primers primed reverse transcription for blood and skin samples. TCRdb reprocessed the 5' RACE reads via MiXCR and lists one record per CDR3 protein. This table has tens of thousands of distinct CDR3 sequences, 5.5% to 8.5% appearing once. J was trimmed by 1 base and V by 6 bases; bases with no gene match: 10. The germline V gene encodes CDR1 SGHVS and CDR2 FQNEAQ. CDR3 length: 17 amino acids. An oligonucleotide containing a UMI was ligated to the 3' end of TCR cDNA. Notes on this clonotype: Antigen unknown.

The source is a male donor in good health. The rearrangement joins TRBV7-8 to TRBJ2-3; the match to TRBD2 covers 10 bases. The CDR3 protein is CASSFRGGTSGTDTQYF. The CDR3 DNA sequence: TGTGCCAGCAGTTTTAGGGGAGGGACTAGCGGCACAGATACGCAGTATTTT.